The following is a TCR beta chain sequence with its context. Profiling relied on immunoSEQ multiplex PCR, and the TCRdb table lists in-frame clones only, not all of them. Seen here are 52,000 or so clones, around nine tenths observed once, and the top ten hold under 8.5%. Trimming removed 4 bases from V and 0 bases from J; junction bases left unmatched: 2. The CDR3 has 14 amino acids. The germline CDR1 and CDR2 sequences are SGHRS and YFSETQ. The data are from a study of blood T cell repertoires in COVID-19. V is TRBV5-1 and J is TRBJ1-1; 8 nucleotides agree with TRBD1. Sequencing was carried out using peripheral blood. This receptor was obtained from a man in his 60s with active COVID-19. In nucleotides, the CDR3 is TGCGCCAGCAGCCGGACAGGGATGAACACTGAAGCTTTCTTT. Protein product: CASSRTGMNTEAFF.